Following are 2 T cell receptor beta chains from one sample sequenced in a study of T-cell memory formation after mild COVID-19. TCRdb reanalysed the 5' RACE reads using MiXCR and keeps one entry per CDR3 protein. The sample lists fewer than 150,000 distinct CDR3 sequences, over 15% occurring once. Material for sequencing was PBMCs or a T cell subset sorted from them (not recorded which). The receptors were sampled from a man between 18 and 29 years old who had mild COVID-19 (a few samples of this study predate the infection). Cell type and time point are not known.

The V call is TRBV6-5, the J call TRBJ1-3; TRBD1 might be the D (6 bases). Germline CDR1 and CDR2: MNHEY and SVGAGI. The CDR3 totals 15 residues. V was trimmed by 1 base and J by 4 bases, leaving 11 bases between them. CDR3 amino acids: CASSYFTGSGNTIYF. The CDR3 nucleotides read TGTGCCAGCAGTTACTTCACAGGGAGCGGAAACACCATATATTTT.

This clonotype has more than one count but fewer than ten. The chain links TRBV6-5 to TRBJ2-1, with D perhaps matching TRBD2 (5 bases). V dropped 0 bases and J dropped 8 bases, with 11 bases sitting between them. Germline CDR1 is MNHEY and CDR2 is SVGAGI. This CDR3 is 14 amino acids long. CDR3 bases: TGTGCCAGCAGTTACTCGGCGGGCGCCGATGAGCAGTTCTTC. It yields the protein CASSYSAGADEQFF.